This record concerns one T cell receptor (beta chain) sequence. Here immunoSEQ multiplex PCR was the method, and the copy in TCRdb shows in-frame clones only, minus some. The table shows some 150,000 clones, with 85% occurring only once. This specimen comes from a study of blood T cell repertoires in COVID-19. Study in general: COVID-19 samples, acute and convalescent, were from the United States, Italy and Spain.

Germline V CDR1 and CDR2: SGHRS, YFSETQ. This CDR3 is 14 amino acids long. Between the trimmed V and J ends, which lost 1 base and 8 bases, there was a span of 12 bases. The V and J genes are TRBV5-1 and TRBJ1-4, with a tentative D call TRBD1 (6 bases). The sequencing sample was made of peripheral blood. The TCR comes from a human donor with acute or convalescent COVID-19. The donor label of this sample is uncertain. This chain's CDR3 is CASSLSGQREKLFF. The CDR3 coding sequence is TGCGCCAGCAGCTTGTCCGGACAGCGGGAAAAACTGTTTTTT.